This T cell receptor beta chain was identified in a study of control samples from healthy donors and cancer patients. The repertoire was sequenced with immunoSEQ multiplex PCR; TCRdb's copy has only in-frame clones and lacks some. Among approximately 70,000 clones listed, approximately 84% were seen once. CDR3 size: 12 residues. Germline V gene data show CDR1 as GTSNPN and CDR2 as SVGIG (reference sequence). Trimming removed 0 bases from V and 1 base from J, with 1 base in between. The TCR sequence derives from a woman aged 45-59 years in good health. The chain recombines TRBV30 with TRBJ1-3; D gene unclear. The sample was blood. CDR3 DNA: TGTGCCTGGAGTGTATCTGGAAACACCATATATTTT. Translated, it gives CAWSVSGNTIYF.